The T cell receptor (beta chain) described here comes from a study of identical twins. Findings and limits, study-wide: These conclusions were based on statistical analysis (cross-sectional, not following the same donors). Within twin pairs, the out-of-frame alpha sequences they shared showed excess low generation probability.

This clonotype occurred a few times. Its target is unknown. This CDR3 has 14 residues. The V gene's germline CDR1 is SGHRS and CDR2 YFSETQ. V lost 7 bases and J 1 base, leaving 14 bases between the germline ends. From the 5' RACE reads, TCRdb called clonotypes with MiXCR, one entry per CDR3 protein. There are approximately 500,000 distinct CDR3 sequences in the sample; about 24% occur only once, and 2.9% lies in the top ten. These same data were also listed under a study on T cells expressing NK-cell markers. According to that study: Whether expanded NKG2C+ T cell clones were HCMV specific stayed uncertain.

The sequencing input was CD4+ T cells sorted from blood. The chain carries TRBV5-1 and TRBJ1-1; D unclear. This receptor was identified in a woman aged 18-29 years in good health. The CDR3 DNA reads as TGCGCCAGCCGCTCGAAAGCGGAGAACACTGAAGCTTTCTTT. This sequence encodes CASRSKAENTEAFF.